These 27 T cell receptor beta chains share one sample of origin, sequenced in a study of T cell responses to AZD1222 COVID-19 vaccine (TCRdb year 2021). The method was the immunoSEQ multiplex PCR assay. In TCRdb, the immuneACCESS table is reduced to in-frame sequences with V and J assigned. These tables do not hold every clone; where another copy was compared, an unresolved V gene accounts for under half, and the others remain unexplained. The sample table records approximately 100,000 clones; just over 85% of these occur just once. Around 1.5% of the sample rests with the top ten. The sample's time point, from its label and the paper: baseline before first vaccination. The material was peripheral blood, obtained on day 0 of AZD1222 vaccination. The origin of the receptors is an adult in good health.

The CDR3 sequence is CASSVGSGASYEQYF. CDR3 bases: TGTGCCAGCAGCGTAGGTAGCGGGGCCTCCTACGAGCAGTACTTC. V usage is TRBV9 and J usage is TRBJ2-7, with 8 bases matching TRBD2. The CDR3 has 15 residues. J gave up 0 bases and V 0 bases, and 2 bases lay outside the gene matches. Germline V gives CDR1 SGDLS, CDR2 YYNGEE.

The DNA for the CDR3 is TGCGCCAGCAGCTTGGTGCCGGGGGGGGAGACCGGGGAGCTGTTTTTT. Its translation is CASSLVPGGETGELFF. This chain connects TRBV5-1 to TRBJ2-2, with 8 bases identical to TRBD2. The V segment lost 0 bases and the J segment 5 bases; nucleotides outside the gene matches: 6. The CDR3 loop spans 16 amino acids. Germline lookup yields CDR1 SGHRS and CDR2 YFSETQ.

This clone was seen once. The rearrangement joins TRBV2 to TRBJ2-2; TRBD2 is a possible D gene (6 bases). Trimming left V 10 bases short and J 0 bases short, with 15 bases between. The CDR3 totals 15 residues. Germline lookup yields CDR1 SNHLY and CDR2 FYNNEI. Written as DNA, the CDR3 is TGTGCCACCTCAGGGAGGACGGCGAACACCGGGGAGCTGTTTTTT. It codes for CATSGRTANTGELFF. Complete variable domain (other parts from reference TRBV2 and TRBJ2-2): EPEVTQTPSHQVTQMGQEVILRCVPISNHLYFYWYRQILGQKVEFLVSFYNNEISEKSEIFDDQFSVERPDGSNFTLKIRSTKLEDSAMYFCATSGRTANTGELFFGEGSRLTVL.

The genes are TRBV4-3 and TRBJ2-3; D might be TRBD2 (5 bases). The CDR3 is 15 amino acids. Germline loops: CDR1 LGHNA, CDR2 YSLEER. Deletions cut 4 bases from V and 3 bases from J, with 14 bases between. The CDR3 nucleotides read TGCGCCAGCAGCCTCGGAGGTCACCGGACAGATACGCAGTATTTT. Protein product: CASSLGGHRTDTQYF.

For the CDR3, the DNA is TGTGCCATCAGTGAGTCGGGACAGGCAACCTACAATGAGCAGTTCTTC. This codes for CAISESGQATYNEQFF. V is TRBV10-3 and J is TRBJ2-1; 8 bases agree with TRBD1. The CDR3 extends over 16 amino acids. The J segment lost 2 bases and the V segment lost 0 bases, leaving 3 bases of the junction unmatched. Germline CDR1 and CDR2: ENHRY and SYGVKD.

The chain joins TRBV5-6 to TRBJ1-1, with 9 bases that match TRBD1. The V segment lost 4 bases and the J segment 0 bases; nucleotides outside the gene matches: 4. Looked up from germline, CDR1 is SGHDT and CDR2 is YYEEEE. The CDR3 is made up of 15 amino acids. The CDR3 nucleotides are TGTGCCAGCAGCACCGGGACAGGGATGAACACTGAAGCTTTCTTT. Residues: CASSTGTGMNTEAFF.

The chain links TRBV21-1 to TRBJ1-4; the table's D call, TRBD1, has no DNA check behind it. TRBV21-1 is labeled a pseudogene. This CDR3 is 16 amino acids long. The CDR3 region has the DNA TGTGCCAGCAGTCAGGGTAATAGTGAGGTGTATGAAAAACTGTTTTTT. Translating gives CASSQGNSEVYEKLFF.

This sequence joins TRBV11-2 and TRBJ1-2, with unresolved D. The V gene's germline CDR1 is SGHAT and CDR2 FQNNGV. The V end lost 5 bases, the J end lost 8 bases, and 21 bases lay between the germline ends. The CDR3 length is 15 residues. The DNA for the CDR3 is TGTGCCAGCAGCGCATTAAGCCGGATCCAGGAAGGCTACACCTTC. It specifies CASSALSRIQEGYTF.

This clone was seen only once. The chain is built from TRBV27 and TRBJ1-5, with 7 bases that match TRBD1. The trim removed 4 bases at V and 1 base at J, leaving 7 bases unmatched. CDR1 is MNHEY, CDR2 SMNVEV, per germline (reference sequence). The CDR3 totals 16 residues. This CDR3 is CASSSTGTESNQPQHF. CDR3 sequence (DNA): TGTGCCAGCAGTTCTACCGGGACAGAGAGCAATCAGCCCCAGCATTTT.

This clone was seen just once. The rearrangement uses TRBV7-8 and TRBJ1-2, with 7 bases identical to TRBD1. The CDR3 has 17 residues. Trimming took 2 bases from V and 4 from J; bases not matched to a gene: 13. Per germline, CDR1 SGHVS and CDR2 FQNEAQ. The CDR3 coding sequence is TGTGCCAGCAGCTTACAGGTTAATAGGGGACAGACCTATGGCTACACCTTC. Its translation is CASSLQVNRGQTYGYTF.

The chain couples TRBV18 to TRBJ1-5, with 8 bases matching TRBD1. The V gene end was trimmed by 3 bases and the J gene end by 5 bases; junction bases not matched to a gene: 12. The CDR3 is 17 amino acids. Germline-derived CDR1 and CDR2 are KGHSH and LQKENI. DNA of the CDR3: TGTGCCAGCTCACCTTTCCCCGGGACAGGTCACGATCAGCCCCAGCATTTT. Protein: CASSPFPGTGHDQPQHF.

The chain is built from TRBV24-1 and TRBJ1-1, with D unresolved. Looked up from germline, CDR1 is KGHDR and CDR2 is SFDVKD. V was shortened by 6 bases and J by 2 bases, with 12 bases between the two germline ends. The CDR3 sequence is 14 residues long. In DNA form, the CDR3 reads TGTGCCACCAGTCCGAGCAGCAGTAACACTGAAGCTTTCTTT. The encoded protein is CATSPSSSNTEAFF.

The rearrangement joins TRBV6-4 to TRBJ1-5; D unresolved. Germline CDR1 and CDR2: MRHNA and SNTAGT. Deletions cut 5 bases from V and 2 bases from J, with 22 bases between. The CDR3 spans 18 residues. The DNA of the CDR3 is TGTGCCAGCAGTCATCGTCGGGATCCCGAGGAAGGCAATCAGCCCCAGCATTTT. Its translation is CASSHRRDPEEGNQPQHF.

The CDR3 here is CAISEAASGNTIYF. In nucleotides, the CDR3 is TGTGCCATCAGCGAAGCGGCCTCTGGAAACACCATATATTTT. This sequence joins TRBV10-3 and TRBJ1-3, with unresolved D. The V gene's germline CDR1 is ENHRY and CDR2 SYGVKD. The CDR3 consists of 14 residues. V gave up 6 bases and J gave up 0 bases, with 9 bases separating them.

V gene TRBV7-2 combines with J gene TRBJ2-2; tentatively, D is TRBD2 (6 bases). Germline CDR1 is SGHTA and CDR2 is FQGNSA. V was cut by 8 bases and J by 6 bases, with 16 bases left in between. This CDR3 spans 14 amino acids. The chain's CDR3 is CASVRRGRAGELFF. The CDR3 nucleotides read TGTGCCAGCGTAAGGAGGGGTCGGGCCGGGGAGCTGTTTTTT.

The chain joins TRBV5-4 to TRBJ1-1; 9 positions agree with TRBD1. Germline V lookup: CDR1 SGHNT, CDR2 YYREEE (reference sequence). With 9 bases clipped from V and 5 bases from J, the junction kept 14 bases outside the gene matches. This CDR3 has 15 amino acids. The CDR3 DNA sequence: TGTGCCACAACCCCCACGTTAGACAGGGGGACTGAAGCTTTCTTT. As protein: CATTPTLDRGTEAFF.

This CDR3 is CASSSPGDTEAFF. The CDR3 coding sequence is TGTGCCAGCAGCTCACCCGGGGACACTGAAGCTTTCTTT. The chain uses TRBV7-9 and TRBJ1-1; no definite D call. CDR1 is SEHNR and CDR2 is FQNEAQ in the germline V gene (reference sequence). Trimming pared 4 bases from V and 3 bases from J, leaving 9 bases between. CDR3 size: 13 residues.

The V and J genes are TRBV28 and TRBJ1-5, with 8 bases identical to TRBD1. Unmatched junction bases numbered 5, after V lost 6 bases and J lost 1 base. The CDR3 runs 15 residues. Looked up from germline, CDR1 is MDHEN and CDR2 is SYDVKM. The CDR3 DNA follows: TGTGCCAGCAGATTTACAGGGGGGAGCAATCAGCCCCAGCATTTT. This encodes CASRFTGGSNQPQHF.

The rearrangement links TRBV5-1 to TRBJ2-6, with 7 bases that match TRBD1. This CDR3 comprises 16 residues. The germline V gene encodes CDR1 SGHRS and CDR2 YFSETQ. V trimming: 0 bases; J trimming: 4 bases; junction bases outside the gene matches: 4. The CDR3 is CASSLDTGVGANVLTF. CDR3 coding DNA: TGCGCCAGCAGCTTGGACACAGGGGTAGGGGCCAACGTCCTGACTTTC.

The chain has TRBV27 and TRBJ1-3, with 8 bases identical to TRBD1. CDR1 is MNHEY and CDR2 is SMNVEV in the germline V gene (reference sequence). CDR3 size: 15 residues. Germline trimming cut 5 bases from V and 3 bases from J; bases unmatched to any gene: 6. CDR3 sequence (DNA): TGTGCCAGCAGTCCAGGGGGCAAAGGTGGAAACACCATATATTTT. Protein product: CASSPGGKGGNTIYF.

This clone was recorded once. The chain couples TRBV7-2 to TRBJ2-5, with no clear D. This CDR3 is built from 14 residues. The V gene lost 1 base and the J gene lost 5 bases, with 11 bases spanning the gap. Germline V gene lookup returns CDR1 SGHTA and CDR2 FQGNSA. The CDR3 is CASSLGTIGETQYF. CDR3 coding DNA: TGTGCCAGCAGCTTAGGCACGATCGGGGAGACCCAGTACTTC. Variable domain in full (rest from reference TRBV7-2 and TRBJ2-5): GAGVSQSPSNKVTEKGKDVELRCDPISGHTALYWYRQSLGQGLEFLIYFQGNSAPDKSGLPSDRFSAERTGGSVSTLTIQRTQQEDSAVYLCASSLGTIGETQYFGPGTRLLVL.

This clone was found once. The chain links TRBV18 to TRBJ1-2, with a tentative D call TRBD1 (6 bases). CDR1 is KGHSH and CDR2 is LQKENI in the germline V gene. This CDR3 contains 16 residues. The ends were cut back, 6 bases at V and 2 bases at J, with 19 bases in the middle. CDR3 DNA: TGTGCCAGCTCCCCTAGACAGGTCGGCTCCAACTATGGCTACACCTTC. Protein product: CASSPRQVGSNYGYTF.

The chain recombines TRBV2 with TRBJ1-6; D gene uncertain. CDR3 length: 13 amino acids. Trimming left V 5 bases short and J 7 bases short, with 9 bases between. Per the germline V gene, CDR1 is SNHLY and CDR2 is FYNNEI. The CDR3 loop reads CASSRDFNSPLHF. CDR3 coding DNA: TGTGCCAGCAGTCGGGATTTCAATTCACCCCTCCACTTT.

In this sample, this clone turned up once. The chain recombines TRBV6-2 or TRBV6-3 with TRBJ1-5; D uncertain. This CDR3 region has 17 residues. Trimming removed 3 bases from V and 4 bases from J, with 19 bases in between. Germline V gene sequence: CDR1 MNHEY, CDR2 SVGEGT. This CDR3 is CASSYPPGRVSNQPQHF. The CDR3 nucleotides are TGTGCCAGCAGTTATCCGCCTGGGAGGGTATCAAATCAGCCCCAGCATTTT.

The V call is TRBV30, the J call TRBJ1-4; D is uncertain. Trimming stripped 3 bases from V and 0 bases from J, with 11 bases between. The germline V gene encodes CDR1 GTSNPN and CDR2 SVGIG (reference sequence). The CDR3 spans 15 residues. CDR3 in DNA: TGTGCCTGGAGGGATTGGACGGCAACTAATGAAAAACTGTTTTTT. Protein sequence: CAWRDWTATNEKLFF.

This clone was seen a single time. This chain connects TRBV3-1 (or the pseudogene TRBV3-2) to TRBJ1-2; D not certain. This CDR3 spans 15 amino acids. CDR1 is LGHDT and CDR2 is YNNKEL in the germline V gene (reference sequence). The V end lost 0 bases, the J end lost 7 bases, and 15 bases lay between the germline ends. Here the CDR3 reads CASSQDLTAGVGYTF. The CDR3 DNA sequence: TGTGCCAGCAGCCAAGATTTAACAGCAGGAGTTGGCTACACCTTC.

This chain joins TRBV2 and TRBJ1-5; TRBD1 is a possible D gene (5 bases). The V end was cut by 8 bases, the J end by 1 base, with 18 bases between. The CDR3 contains 16 residues. Germline V CDR1 and CDR2: SNHLY, FYNNEI. The DNA of the CDR3 is TGTGCCAGCGGGGAGGGGCTACCTCGGAGCAATCAGCCCCAGCATTTT. Translation gives CASGEGLPRSNQPQHF.